This TCR beta chain is from a study of blood T cell repertoires in COVID-19. Profiled with immunoSEQ multiplex PCR; TCRdb holds only in-frame clones, not every one. The sample includes 140,000 to 150,000 clones, approximately 85% of them seen just once. From germline, CDR1 is LNHDA and CDR2 SQIVND (reference sequence). With V trimmed by 6 bases and J by 2 bases, 2 bases remained unmatched. The CDR3 is 13 amino acids. Sequences were obtained from peripheral blood. The receptor's source is a woman aged 60 to 75 with COVID-19, enrolled during active disease. The V gene is TRBV19, the J gene TRBJ2-7; TRBD1 aligns across 9 bases. Here the CDR3 DNA reads TGTGCCAGTAGGGACAGGGGAGCCTACGAGCAGTACTTC. Protein product: CASRDRGAYEQYF.